These 6 T cell receptor beta chains were sequenced from one sample in a study of T cell repertoires in cytomegalovirus infection. TCRdb recomputed calls from the reads with MiXCR, one row per CDR3 protein. Among roughly 230,000 distinct CDR3 sequences, over 20% were seen once, and the ten largest hold about 20%. Sequenced: CD8+ T cells from PBMCs. The source of these receptors is a human donor in good health (CMV status not recorded). Some clones in this sample may be carry-over from other donors' samples.

V and J are TRBV20-1 and TRBJ2-1, with a tentative D call TRBD2 (5 bases). The V gene's germline CDR1 is DFQATT and CDR2 SNEGSKA (reference sequence). The CDR3 totals 14 residues. The V gene lost 6 bases and the J gene lost 0 bases, with 12 bases spanning the gap. The CDR3 nucleotides read TGCAGTGCAAGACTACCCAGCTCCTACAATGAGCAGTTCTTC. It codes for CSARLPSSYNEQFF.

This clonotype appeared a few times. The J gene is TRBJ2-3, the V gene TRBV27, with TRBD2 identical over 9 bases. Germline V gene sequence: CDR1 MNHEY, CDR2 SMNVEV (reference sequence). J was trimmed by 6 bases and V by 1 base; bases with no gene match: 5. The CDR3 covers 15 residues. The CDR3 loop reads CASSLWTSAGDTQYF. The CDR3 coding sequence is TGTGCCAGCAGTTTATGGACTAGCGCAGGCGATACGCAGTATTTT.

The rearrangement joins TRBV5-4 to TRBJ2-7; 10 bases map to TRBD1. V lost 4 bases and J lost 8; bases outside the gene matches: 12. The CDR3 runs 15 residues. Germline V lookup: CDR1 SGHNT, CDR2 YYREEE (reference sequence). CDR3 residues: CASSETGTGVIKQYF. The CDR3 DNA sequence: TGTGCCAGCAGCGAAACCGGGACAGGGGTCATTAAGCAGTACTTC.

This clonotype was observed at least ten times. The chain carries TRBV7-2 and TRBJ2-3; 8 nucleotides agree with TRBD2. V lost 7 bases and J lost 6; bases outside the gene matches: 18. The CDR3 contains 17 residues. Germline V CDR1 and CDR2: SGHTA, FQGNSA. The CDR3 region has the DNA TGTGCCAGCACCCCCATCGGGGGGGCGCCCACACCCGATACGCAGTATTTT. It yields the protein CASTPIGGAPTPDTQYF.

The rearrangement uses TRBV12-3 or TRBV12-4 and TRBJ2-1, with D possibly called TRBD1 or TRBD2 (5 bases each). Trimming took off 4 bases at V and 0 bases at J, with 16 bases between the two ends. The CDR3 runs to 17 residues. CDR3 DNA sequence: TGTGCCAGCAGTTGGAGCCCCACTAGGGGCTCCTACAATGAGCAGTTCTTC. Translation: CASSWSPTRGSYNEQFF.

This clonotype was observed a few times. The V gene is TRBV20-1, the J gene TRBJ2-5; D perhaps matches TRBD1 (6 bases). Germline CDR1 reads DFQATT; CDR2 reads SNEGSKA (reference sequence). V shed 0 bases and J shed 5 bases, with 16 bases lying between them. The CDR3 sequence is 15 residues long. CDR3 protein: CSARDLGAVGETQYF. DNA for the CDR3: TGCAGTGCTAGAGATCTGGGGGCGGTGGGGGAGACCCAGTACTTC.